This T cell receptor (beta chain) appears in the sequencing data of a study of T-cell memory formation after mild COVID-19 (TCRdb year 2021). Looking at the study overall: TCR sequence clusters from the two donors were largely donor specific. In a couple of donors, T-cell clones that expanded and contracted after mild COVID-19 were tracked by sequencing TCRalpha and TCRbeta repertoires over time. Two young, previously healthy adult volunteers made up the cohort, one male and one female.

Here is what the overall study found, with its caveats: Some responding clones were found in pre-infection memory, which suggests that pre-existing cross-reactive memory T cells took part in the SARS-CoV-2 response. The second-wave clones that peaked on day 37 were not confirmed to be SARS-CoV-2 specific. Clones that contracted from day 15 to 85 showed balanced CD4/CD8 phenotypes, whereas a second wave of clones that expanded from day 15 to 37 leaned towards CD4+. Only two mild cases were covered in the study, and larger cohorts including severe cases with pre-infection samples were considered necessary. Contracting CD4+ clones were located mainly in the CM and EM memory subsets, whereas CD8+ clones were found to be enriched in EMRA.

Sequencing was performed on an Illumina NovaSeq 6000. TCRalpha and TCRbeta cDNA libraries were built by 5'RACE with constant-segment primers, adding sample barcodes and unique molecular identifiers. Trizol reagent was used to extract RNA from every sample. The libraries were amplified in two PCR steps, and the second step added a second sample barcode and Illumina TruSeq adapters. Sequencing of the libraries was done on an Illumina NovaSeq, producing 2 x 150 bp paired-end reads. The paper's processing steps were these. Demultiplexing of reads and collapsing into UMI-guided consensus sequences were performed with migec v1.2.7. Using mixcr v2.1.11, UMI consensuses were aligned to TRA and TRB V and J templates and then assembled into clonotypes. A clonotype was counted as expanded or contracted only if both edgeR and NoisET called the change significant, with noise models trained on biological replicates. For edgeR calls, the cutoffs were a false discovery rate-adjusted p below 0.01 and a log2 fold-change threshold of 1. As an exploratory analysis of dynamics, PCA with hierarchical clustering was applied to max-normalized trajectories of the 1000 most abundant clonotypes. Separately sequenced CD4+ and CD8+ repertoires were used to assign the CD4 or CD8 phenotype of responding clones. Using fastp trimming at Q25 and MiXCR clonotype assembly, TCRdb reanalyzed the public sequencing data and kept in-frame beta chains. Duplicate CDR3 protein sequences are folded into a single record with the most common DNA and genes. Here the V and J calls rest on TCRdb's processing, not on the authors' analysis. The sample contains some 600,000 distinct CDR3 sequences, 17% of them found a single time. Around 7.8% of the sample belongs to the ten largest clones.

At the junction V is shortened by 0 bases and J by 6 bases, with 14 bases in between. The germline V gene sets CDR1 to MGHRA and CDR2 to YSYEKL. Its CDR3 holds 15 amino acids, cysteine through phenylalanine. Only CDR3 DNA remains: 45 bases, in frame from the first base. PBMCs were isolated by Ficoll-Paque density gradient centrifugation. This clonotype was counted a few times. It lacks a known antigen. Base qualities are not recorded, but no much larger clone differs from it by a single base. The V gene is TRBV4-1 and the J gene is TRBJ1-1; matching of 5 bases hints at TRBD1 as the D gene. Sequencing was done on a sample of PBMCs or a T cell subset sorted from them (not recorded which). This sequence originates from an adult woman who had mild COVID-19 (a few samples of this study predate the infection). The sample titles of this study are shuffled in the database, so cell type and time point are left out; the donor was told from shared clones. Read as DNA, the sequence is TGCGCCAGCAGCCAAGACGCCAGGGTGACCGCTGAAGCTTTCTTT. The encoded protein is CASSQDARVTAEAFF.